This T cell receptor beta chain was captured by sequencing in a study of T cells expressing NK-cell markers. This CDR3 comprises 17 residues. TCRdb reprocessed the 5' RACE reads and keeps a single row for each CDR3 protein, giving no DNA. The table lists about 370,000 distinct CDR3 sequences. The V call is TRBV12-3 or TRBV12-4, the J call TRBJ2-3; the TRBD2 assignment by TCRdb is unverifiable without DNA. The receptor comes from a woman aged 45-65 years in good health. Sequencing input: blood T cells: a sorted CD56 or NKG2C T cell subset, CD4+ or CD8+ T cells, or bulk PBMC T cells (not recorded which). The CDR3 is CASTTTAGGGNRGTQYF.